This is a list of T cell receptor beta chains from one sample in a study of blood T cells in healthy people across ages. Each CDR3 protein is one row after TCRdb ran MiXCR on the 5' RACE reads. The sample lists roughly 800,000 distinct CDR3 sequences, roughly 24% seen once, with 2.5% to 3.5% in the top ten. In addition, the sample was reused for a study of T cells of mothers and their children.

Sequencing used blood. The receptors stem from a boy between 10 and 17 years old in good health. CDR3s include the opening cysteine and the closing phenylalanine or tryptophan. Fields, in order: J gene, clone size, D gene, V gene, CDR3 DNA, CDR3 protein. D genes are given only for firm matches. Expanded clones get a size class; other rows say once, few or many, or leave the size out.

TRBJ2-1	.	TRBD2	TRBV5-1	TGCGCCAGCAGCTCCCTCCTAGCGGGGGGGAGTAATGAGCAGTTCTTC	CASSSLLAGGSNEQFF
TRBJ2-5	few	.	TRBV6-1	TGTGCCAGCAGTGACAGTCGGGGGACGGAGACCCAGTACTTC	CASSDSRGTETQYF
TRBJ1-2	.	.	TRBV7-6	TGTGCCAGCAGCTTAAGTCCAGGGGAATATGGCTACACCTTC	CASSLSPGEYGYTF
TRBJ1-2	.	.	TRBV20-1	TGCAGTGCTAGAGAGCTGCAGGGGCGCTGGAATGGCTACACCTTC	CSARELQGRWNGYTF
TRBJ1-2	.	.	TRBV20-1	TGCAGTGCTAGGGGCAGGAGCTATGGCTACACCTTC	CSARGRSYGYTF
TRBJ2-1	few	.	TRBV5-1	TGCGCCAGCAGCCCTCAGGGGGCGGGGAGGGATGAGCAGTTCTTC	CASSPQGAGRDEQFF
TRBJ2-3	.	.	TRBV6-5	TGTGCCAGCAGTTACTCGCTGCGGGGCACAGATACGCAGTATTTT	CASSYSLRGTDTQYF
TRBJ2-1	few	.	TRBV9	TGTGCCAGCAGCGTAGGAGGAGGTGCCGATGAGCAGTTCTTC	CASSVGGGADEQFF
TRBJ1-1	few	.	TRBV7-9	TGTGCCTGCAGCTCAGACCCGAGGGGGGGACTGAACACTGAAGCTTTCTTT	CACSSDPRGGLNTEAFF
TRBJ2-5	few	.	TRBV5-1	TGCGGCTCCTCCGGGGACCTGGAGACCCAGTACTTC	CGSSGDLETQYF
TRBJ2-5	.	TRBD1	TRBV28	TGTGCCAGCAGTTTAGCCCCAGTGGGGACAGGGGGTAGAGAGACCCAGTACTTC	CASSLAPVGTGGRETQYF
TRBJ2-1	.	.	TRBV6-6	TGTGCCAGCCAGGGCCCCTTGGGCAATGAGCAGTTCTTC	CASQGPLGNEQFF
TRBJ2-2	.	.	TRBV3-1	TGTGCCAGCAGCCATCGACAGGCGAACACCGGGGAGCTGTTTTTT	CASSHRQANTGELFF
TRBJ2-2	few	TRBD1	TRBV2	TGTGCCAGCAAGGGGGACAGTGGCCCCGGGGAGCTGTTTTTT	CASKGDSGPGELFF
TRBJ2-7	.	.	TRBV6-2/TRBV6-3	TGTGCCAGCAGTGGCTCCCTAACCGGGACTCGGAATTGGGGCGAGCAGTACTTC	CASSGSLTGTRNWGEQYF
TRBJ2-2	few	.	TRBV4-1	TGCGCCAGCAGCCAAGTAACTAACACCGGGGAGCTGTTTTTT	CASSQVTNTGELFF
TRBJ2-7	.	TRBD1	TRBV5-1	TGCGCCAGCAGCTTAGGGACAGGGGGCATCGACGAGCAGTACTTC	CASSLGTGGIDEQYF
TRBJ1-2	.	.	TRBV6-1	TGTGCCAGCAGTCCCCGGGGGTGGGGAAGTGGCTACACCTTC	CASSPRGWGSGYTF
TRBJ2-2	.	.	TRBV4-1	TGCGCCAGCAGCTCCCTAGCAAGCACCGGGGAGCTGTTTTTT	CASSSLASTGELFF
TRBJ2-7	.	.	TRBV5-1	TGCGCCAGCAGCCCGGACAGTGTCTCCTACGAGCAGTACTTC	CASSPDSVSYEQYF
TRBJ1-2	many	.	TRBV18	TGTGCCAGCTCTCTGGGACCTGACTATGGCTACACCTTC	CASSLGPDYGYTF
TRBJ1-4	.	.	TRBV5-1	TGCGCCAGCAGCAGAACTTTAGATGAAAAGCTGTTTTTT	CASSRTLDEKLFF
TRBJ1-2	.	.	TRBV2	TGTGCCAGCAGTGAAGCGCTTCAGGTGGGGGGCGTGAGCTATGGCTACACCTTC	CASSEALQVGGVSYGYTF
TRBJ2-7	.	TRBD2	TRBV7-9	TGTGCCAGCACTCTAGCGGGGGTCTCCTACGAGCAGTACTTC	CASTLAGVSYEQYF
TRBJ2-1	many	TRBD2	TRBV20-1	TGCAGTGCGAACCTAGCGGGTCACTACAATGAGCAGTTCTTC	CSANLAGHYNEQFF
TRBJ2-7	.	.	TRBV5-4	TGTGCCAGCAGCCCGGGTGGTAGCTTAACCTACGAGCAGTACTTC	CASSPGGSLTYEQYF
TRBJ2-3	.	TRBD2	TRBV7-9	TGTGCCAGCTCCCAGGCTAGCGGGGGGGCAGATACGCAGTATTTT	CASSQASGGADTQYF
TRBJ2-7	many	TRBD1	TRBV28	TGTGCCAGCAGCTTCGGGACAGGGGTCTACGAGCAGTACTTC	CASSFGTGVYEQYF
TRBJ2-5	few	TRBD2	TRBV6-1	TGTGCCAGCAATGCTCCTAGCGGGGTACAAGAGACCCAGTACTTC	CASNAPSGVQETQYF
TRBJ1-4	few	.	TRBV9	TGTGCCAGCAGCGTAGGAGCTACAGCTAATGAAAAACTGTTTTTT	CASSVGATANEKLFF
TRBJ2-4	.	.	TRBV5-1	TGCGCCAGCAGCTTGGTAGGGGGTCGTGGGAATGCCAAAAACATTCAGTACTTC	CASSLVGGRGNAKNIQYF
TRBJ2-3	few	.	TRBV12-3/TRBV12-4	TGTGCCAGCCTAGGCGAGACAGATACGCAGTATTTT	CASLGETDTQYF
TRBJ2-7	few	.	TRBV2	TGTGCCAGCAGGACGGGTATCTCCTACGAGCAGTACTTC	CASRTGISYEQYF
TRBJ2-3	few	.	TRBV2	TGTGCCGGACTTTTCGAGGGAGATACGCAGTATTTT	CAGLFEGDTQYF
TRBJ1-2	.	.	TRBV2	TGTGCCAGCAGGACCAGCAATGGCTACACCTTC	CASRTSNGYTF
TRBJ2-1	.	TRBD2	TRBV20-1	TGCAGTGCTAGCGCGGGGGGAAAGTACAATGAGCAGTTCTTC	CSASAGGKYNEQFF
TRBJ2-5	.	TRBD2	TRBV10-3	TGTGCCATCAGCCGACTAGCGGGGGGGCTCCAAGAGACCCAGTACTTC	CAISRLAGGLQETQYF
TRBJ2-7	few	.	TRBV15	TGTGCCACCAGCAGAGACAATAAGCAGTACTTC	CATSRDNKQYF
TRBJ2-2	.	TRBD1	TRBV29-1	TGCAGCGTTGCGGGGACAGGTGAAGACACCGGGGAGCTGTTTTTT	CSVAGTGEDTGELFF
TRBJ2-1	few	TRBD2	TRBV6-2/TRBV6-3	TGTGCCAGCAGCGTCGGGACTAGCGGGTTAATGTTCTTC	CASSVGTSGLMFF
TRBJ2-5	.	.	TRBV12-3/TRBV12-4	TGTGCCAGCAGGGCACGACAAGAGACCCAGTACTTC	CASRARQETQYF
TRBJ2-3	.	.	TRBV28	TGTGCCAGCAGTTTAGGTCGACAGATTCCAGATACGCAGTATTTT	CASSLGRQIPDTQYF
TRBJ2-7	.	.	TRBV30	TGTGCCTGCGGAAAACTATACGAGCAGTACTTC	CACGKLYEQYF
TRBJ2-1	.	TRBD1	TRBV2	TGTGCCAGCAGTTCTGACAGGGGGCGAGTAGCCTACAATGAGCAGTTCTTC	CASSSDRGRVAYNEQFF
TRBJ2-5	many	.	TRBV20-1	TGCAGTGCGGAGGGGGCGGGGGAGACCCAGTACTTC	CSAEGAGETQYF
TRBJ1-3	.	.	TRBV11-2	TGTGCCAGCAGCTTGGAGAGCTCTGGAAACACCATATATTTT	CASSLESSGNTIYF
TRBJ2-7	.	.	TRBV10-1	TGCGCCAGCAGTGACCGCCGGGACGCAGAATACGAGCAGTACTTC	CASSDRRDAEYEQYF
TRBJ1-2	few	TRBD1	TRBV29-1	TGCAGCGTCCTAGAACGGGACAGGTTTAACTATGGCTACACCTTC	CSVLERDRFNYGYTF
TRBJ2-4	.	TRBD2	TRBV7-3	TGTGCCAGCAGCTTGACTACTAGCGGGTCAGCCAAAAAACATCAGTACTTC	CASSLTTSGSAKKHQYF
TRBJ2-5	few	.	TRBV12-3/TRBV12-4	TGTGCCAGCAGTTTCGGGGGGACAGGCCTTGAGACCCAGTACTTC	CASSFGGTGLETQYF
TRBJ2-7	few	TRBD1	TRBV29-1	TGCAGCGTATCGACAGGGCAGTACACCGAGCAGTACTTC	CSVSTGQYTEQYF
TRBJ1-2	.	.	TRBV30	TGTGCCGGGGGCGCAGGGGTATTTAACTATGGCTACACCTTC	CAGGAGVFNYGYTF
TRBJ1-1	many	.	TRBV5-1	TGCGCCAGCAGCGAGAGGACAAGGAACACTGAAGCTTTCTTT	CASSERTRNTEAFF
TRBJ2-7	.	.	TRBV6-2/TRBV6-3	TGTGCCAGCAGTTATCAAGCGGGCAACGAGCAGTACTTC	CASSYQAGNEQYF
TRBJ2-5	.	.	TRBV5-1	TGCGCCAGCAGCTTGGACTATCTCGAGACCCAGTACTTC	CASSLDYLETQYF
TRBJ1-2	few	.	TRBV29-1	TGCAGCGTTGGGGACCACTATGGCTACACCTTC	CSVGDHYGYTF
TRBJ2-7	.	TRBD1	TRBV20-1	TGCAGTGCTAGCGGACCAGGGGGCCAAGAGGCCCAGTACTTC	CSASGPGGQEAQYF